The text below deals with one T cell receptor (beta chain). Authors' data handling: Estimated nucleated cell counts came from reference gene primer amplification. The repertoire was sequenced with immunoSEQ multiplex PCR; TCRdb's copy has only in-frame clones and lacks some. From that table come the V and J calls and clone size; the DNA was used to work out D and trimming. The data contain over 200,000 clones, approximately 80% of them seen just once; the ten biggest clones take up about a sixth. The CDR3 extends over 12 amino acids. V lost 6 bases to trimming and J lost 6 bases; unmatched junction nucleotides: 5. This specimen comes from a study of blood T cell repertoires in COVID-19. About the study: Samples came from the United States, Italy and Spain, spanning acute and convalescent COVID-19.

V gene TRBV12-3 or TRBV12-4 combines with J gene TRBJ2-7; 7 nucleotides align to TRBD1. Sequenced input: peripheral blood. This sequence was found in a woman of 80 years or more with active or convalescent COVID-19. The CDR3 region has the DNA TGTGCCAGCAGACAGACAGGGCTCGAGCAGTACTTC. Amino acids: CASRQTGLEQYF.